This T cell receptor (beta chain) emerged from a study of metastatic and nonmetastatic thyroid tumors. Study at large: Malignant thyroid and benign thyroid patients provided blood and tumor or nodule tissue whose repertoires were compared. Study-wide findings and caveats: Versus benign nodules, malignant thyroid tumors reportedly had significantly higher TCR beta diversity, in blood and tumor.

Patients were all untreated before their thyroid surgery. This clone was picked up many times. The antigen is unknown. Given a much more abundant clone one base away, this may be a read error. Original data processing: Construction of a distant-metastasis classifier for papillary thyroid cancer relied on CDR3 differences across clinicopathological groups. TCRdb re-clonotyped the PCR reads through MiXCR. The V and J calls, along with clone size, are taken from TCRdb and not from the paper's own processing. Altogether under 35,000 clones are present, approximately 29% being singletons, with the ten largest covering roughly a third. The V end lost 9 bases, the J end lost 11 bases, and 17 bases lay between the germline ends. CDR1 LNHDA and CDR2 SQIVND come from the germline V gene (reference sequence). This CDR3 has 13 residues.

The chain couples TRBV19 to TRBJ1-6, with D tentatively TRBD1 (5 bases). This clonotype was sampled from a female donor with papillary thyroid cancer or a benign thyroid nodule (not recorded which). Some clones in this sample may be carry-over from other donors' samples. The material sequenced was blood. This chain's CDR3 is CASLGEGNPPLHF. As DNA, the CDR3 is TGTGCCAGCCTGGGGGAGGGCAATCCACCCCTCCACTTT.